This T cell receptor (beta chain) emerged from a study of naive and memory T cell subsets. This clonotype has at least ten counts. What it binds is unknown. Ligated cDNA underwent four rounds of PCR with nested alpha and beta constant region primers and SP2. Reverse transcription of blood and skin TCR RNA was primed at alpha and beta constant regions. TCRdb recomputed calls from the UMI-ligation and nested PCR reads with MiXCR, one row per CDR3 protein. Altogether around 37,000 distinct CDR3 sequences are present, more than 9.5% being singletons, with the ten largest covering roughly 3.9%. Treatment given: skin biopsy from PPD injection site in Mantoux-positive individual. An oligonucleotide containing a UMI was ligated to the 3' end of TCR cDNA. Skin biopsies came from PPD injection sites in Mantoux-positive individuals. Study outcomes and limitations: TCRs were reportedly recovered from both biopsy types, mostly tuberculin test sites. TCR transcript changes with activation or differentiation may affect this RNA method.

Sequenced here: skin, sampled from a tuberculin skin test site. The TCR was taken from an adult in good health.

CDR3 region: CSASTGTSGNNEQFF. CDR3 DNA: TGCAGTGCTAGCACCGGGACTAGCGGAAACAATGAGCAGTTCTTC. The chain combines TRBV20-1 with TRBJ2-1; 11 bases are shared with TRBD2. Trimming removed 3 bases from V and 5 bases from J; junction bases left unmatched: 6. This CDR3 spans 15 amino acids. CDR1 is DFQATT, CDR2 SNEGSKA, per germline (reference sequence).